This T cell receptor (beta chain) was observed in a study of blood T cells in healthy people across ages. Healthy Caucasian individuals from Russia aged about 6 to 100 served as donors. Roughly 10 milliliters of peripheral blood were drawn from each donor. Per sample, no less than 6 micrograms of total RNA were extracted. This clonotype was counted between two and nine times. Antigen specificity is unknown. CDR1 and CDR2 from the germline V gene are SGHKS and YYEKEE (reference sequence). V was pared by 1 base and J by 0 bases, with 7 bases between. This CDR3 is built from 14 residues. Findings and caveats of the study: Unsorted PBMC material precluded a definitive naive versus antigen-experienced comparison.

Next came a second PCR, run for roughly 6 to 11 cycles, which used a sample-barcoded 5' primer along with a J-beta primer mix. Each CDR3 protein gets one entry after TCRdb re-called the 5' RACE reads with MiXCR. The sample lists some 730,000 distinct CDR3 sequences; about 24% were seen once. The V gene is TRBV5-5, the J gene TRBJ2-5; D gene unclear. The sample consisted of blood. This sequence was found in a man aged 65-85 years in good health. In nucleotides, the CDR3 is TGTGCCAGCAGCTTGCAGCTCTACCAAGAGACCCAGTACTTC. This gives the protein CASSLQLYQETQYF.